This T cell receptor beta chain was captured in a study of T cell responses to AZD1222 COVID-19 vaccine. With 7 bases removed from V and 0 bases from J, the gap between germline ends came to 9 bases. Germline V gene data show CDR1 as SGHAT and CDR2 as FQNNGV. This CDR3 has 13 residues. The data were produced by immunoSEQ multiplex PCR, yet TCRdb's version contains in-frame clones alone and is incomplete. Here the sample spans approximately 120,000 clones, around nine tenths being singletons. This specimen consisted of peripheral blood, obtained on day 0 of AZD1222 vaccination. The chain couples TRBV11-2 to TRBJ1-1; possible D gene TRBD1, 6 bases. This TCR derives from an adult in good health. This chain's CDR3 is CASTGTMNTEAFF. CDR3 nucleotides: TGTGCCAGCACCGGGACAATGAACACTGAAGCTTTCTTT.